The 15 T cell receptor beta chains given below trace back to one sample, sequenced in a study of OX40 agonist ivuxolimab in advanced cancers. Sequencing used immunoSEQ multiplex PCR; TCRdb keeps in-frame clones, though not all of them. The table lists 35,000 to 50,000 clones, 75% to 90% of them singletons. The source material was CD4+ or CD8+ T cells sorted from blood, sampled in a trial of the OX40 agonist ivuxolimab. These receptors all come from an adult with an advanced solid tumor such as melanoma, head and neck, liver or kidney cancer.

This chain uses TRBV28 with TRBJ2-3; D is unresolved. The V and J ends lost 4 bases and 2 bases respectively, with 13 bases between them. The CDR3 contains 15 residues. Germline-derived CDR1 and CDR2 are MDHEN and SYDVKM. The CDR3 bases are TGTGCCAGCAGTTCCTTGGCGGAGCTCACAGATACGCAGTATTTT. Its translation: CASSSLAELTDTQYF.

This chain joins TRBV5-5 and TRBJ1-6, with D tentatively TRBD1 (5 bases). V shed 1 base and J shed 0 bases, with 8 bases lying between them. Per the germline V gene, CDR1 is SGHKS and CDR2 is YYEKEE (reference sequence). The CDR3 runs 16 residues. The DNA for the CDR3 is TGTGCCAGCAGCTTGTGGGGGAGCTCCTATAATTCACCCCTCCACTTT. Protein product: CASSLWGSSYNSPLHF.

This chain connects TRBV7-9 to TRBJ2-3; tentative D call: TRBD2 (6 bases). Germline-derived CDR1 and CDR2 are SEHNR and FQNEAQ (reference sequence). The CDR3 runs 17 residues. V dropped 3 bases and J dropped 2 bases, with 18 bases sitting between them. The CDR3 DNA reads TGTGCCAGCAGCTTCATGGGGGAGGAAATTTACACAGATACGCAGTATTTT. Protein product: CASSFMGEEIYTDTQYF. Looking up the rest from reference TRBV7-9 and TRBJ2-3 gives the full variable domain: DTGVSQNPRHKITKRGQNVTFRCDPISEHNRLYWYRQTLGQGPEFLTYFQNEAQLEKSRLLSDRFSAERPKGSFSTLEIQRTEQGDSAMYLCASSFMGEEIYTDTQYFGPGTRLTVL.

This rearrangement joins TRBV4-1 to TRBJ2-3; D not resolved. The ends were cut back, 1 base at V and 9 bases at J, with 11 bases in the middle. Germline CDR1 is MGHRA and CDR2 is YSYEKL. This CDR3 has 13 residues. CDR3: CASSQVEVHTQYF. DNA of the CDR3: TGCGCCAGCAGCCAAGTTGAAGTGCACACGCAGTATTTT.

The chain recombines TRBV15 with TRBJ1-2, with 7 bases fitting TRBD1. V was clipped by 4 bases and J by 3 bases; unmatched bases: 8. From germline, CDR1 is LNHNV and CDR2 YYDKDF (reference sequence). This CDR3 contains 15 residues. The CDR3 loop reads CATSTPTGFDYGYTF. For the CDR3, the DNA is TGTGCCACCAGCACCCCGACAGGGTTCGACTATGGCTACACCTTC.

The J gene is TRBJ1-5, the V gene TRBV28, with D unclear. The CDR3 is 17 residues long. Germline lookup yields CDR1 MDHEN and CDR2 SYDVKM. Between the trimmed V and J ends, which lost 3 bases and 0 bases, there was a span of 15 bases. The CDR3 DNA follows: TGTGCCAGCAGTTTCCAGCGCTGGGTTGATAGCAATCAGCCCCAGCATTTT. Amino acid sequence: CASSFQRWVDSNQPQHF.

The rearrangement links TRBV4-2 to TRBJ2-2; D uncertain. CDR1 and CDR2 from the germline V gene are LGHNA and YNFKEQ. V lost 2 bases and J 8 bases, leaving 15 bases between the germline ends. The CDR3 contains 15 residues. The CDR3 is CASSQFAVPGGELFF. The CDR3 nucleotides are TGTGCCAGCAGCCAATTCGCAGTACCTGGAGGGGAGCTGTTTTTT.

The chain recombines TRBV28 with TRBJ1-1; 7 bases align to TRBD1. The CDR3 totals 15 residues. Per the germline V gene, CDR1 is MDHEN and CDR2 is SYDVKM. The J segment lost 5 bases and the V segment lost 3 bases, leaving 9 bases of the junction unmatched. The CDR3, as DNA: TGTGCCAGCAGTTTTGGAGGGGGCTATATTACTGAAGCTTTCTTT. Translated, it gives CASSFGGGYITEAFF.

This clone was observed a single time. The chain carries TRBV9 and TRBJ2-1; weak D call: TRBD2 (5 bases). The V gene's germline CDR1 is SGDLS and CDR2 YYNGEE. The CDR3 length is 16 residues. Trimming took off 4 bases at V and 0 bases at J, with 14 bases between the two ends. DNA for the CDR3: TGTGCCAGCAGCTTCAGGACTGAGAGCTCCTACAATGAGCAGTTCTTC. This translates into CASSFRTESSYNEQFF.

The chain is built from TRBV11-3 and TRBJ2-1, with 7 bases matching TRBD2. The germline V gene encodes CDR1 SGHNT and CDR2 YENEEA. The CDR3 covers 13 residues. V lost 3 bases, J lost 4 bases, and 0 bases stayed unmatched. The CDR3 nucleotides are TGTGCCAGCAGCTTCGGGGGGTACAATGAGCAGTTCTTC. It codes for CASSFGGYNEQFF. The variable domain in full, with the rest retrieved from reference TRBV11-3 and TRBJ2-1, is EAGVVQSPRYKIIEKKQPVAFWCNPISGHNTLYWYLQNLGQGPELLIRYENEEAVDDSQLPKDRFSAERLKGVDSTLKIQPAELGDSAVYLCASSFGGYNEQFFGPGTRLTVL.

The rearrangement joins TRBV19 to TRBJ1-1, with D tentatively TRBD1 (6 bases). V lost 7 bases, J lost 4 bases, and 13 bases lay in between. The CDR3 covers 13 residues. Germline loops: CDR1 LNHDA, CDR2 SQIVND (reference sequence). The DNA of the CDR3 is TGTGCCAGTACCCCGAGGGGGGGCACTGAAGCTTTCTTT. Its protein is CASTPRGGTEAFF.

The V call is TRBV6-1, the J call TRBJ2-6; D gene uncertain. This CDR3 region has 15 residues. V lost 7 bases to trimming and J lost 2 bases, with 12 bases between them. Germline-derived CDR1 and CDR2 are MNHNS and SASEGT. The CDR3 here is CASTLKGTGANVLTF. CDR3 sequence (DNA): TGTGCCAGCACCCTCAAGGGAACTGGGGCCAACGTCCTGACTTTC.

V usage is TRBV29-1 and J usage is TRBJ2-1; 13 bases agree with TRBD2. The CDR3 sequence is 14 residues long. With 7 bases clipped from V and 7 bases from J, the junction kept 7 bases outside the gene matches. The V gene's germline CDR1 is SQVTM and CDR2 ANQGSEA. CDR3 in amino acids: CSALTSGRSNEQFF. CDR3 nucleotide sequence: TGCAGCGCCCTGACTAGCGGGAGGTCTAATGAGCAGTTCTTC.

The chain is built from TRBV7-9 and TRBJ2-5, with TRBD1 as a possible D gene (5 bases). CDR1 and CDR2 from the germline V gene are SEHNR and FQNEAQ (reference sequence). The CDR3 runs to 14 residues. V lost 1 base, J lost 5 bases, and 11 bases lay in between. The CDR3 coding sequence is TGTGCCAGCAGCTTAGTAGGGGTCGGGGAGACCCAGTACTTC. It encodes CASSLVGVGETQYF.

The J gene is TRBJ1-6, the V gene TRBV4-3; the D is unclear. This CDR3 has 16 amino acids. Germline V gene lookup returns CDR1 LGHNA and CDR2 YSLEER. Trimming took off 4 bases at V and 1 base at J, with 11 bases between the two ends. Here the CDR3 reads CASSPRRRSYNSPLHF. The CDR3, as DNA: TGCGCCAGCAGCCCCAGAAGGAGGTCCTATAATTCACCCCTCCACTTT.